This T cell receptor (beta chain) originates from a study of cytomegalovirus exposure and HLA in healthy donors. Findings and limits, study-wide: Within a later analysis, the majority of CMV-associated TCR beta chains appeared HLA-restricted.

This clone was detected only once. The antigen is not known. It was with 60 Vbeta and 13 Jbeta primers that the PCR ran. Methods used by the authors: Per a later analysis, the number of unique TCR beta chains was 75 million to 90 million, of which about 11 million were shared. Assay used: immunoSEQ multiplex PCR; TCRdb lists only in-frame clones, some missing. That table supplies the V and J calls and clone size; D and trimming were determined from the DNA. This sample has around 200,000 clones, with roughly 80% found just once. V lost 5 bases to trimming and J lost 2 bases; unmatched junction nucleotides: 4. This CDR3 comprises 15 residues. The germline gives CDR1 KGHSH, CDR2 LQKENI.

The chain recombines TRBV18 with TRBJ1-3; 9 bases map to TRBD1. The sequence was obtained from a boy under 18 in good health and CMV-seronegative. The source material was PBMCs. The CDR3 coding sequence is TGTGCCAGCTCATCCGACAGGGGGACTGGAAACACCATATATTTT. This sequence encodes CASSSDRGTGNTIYF.